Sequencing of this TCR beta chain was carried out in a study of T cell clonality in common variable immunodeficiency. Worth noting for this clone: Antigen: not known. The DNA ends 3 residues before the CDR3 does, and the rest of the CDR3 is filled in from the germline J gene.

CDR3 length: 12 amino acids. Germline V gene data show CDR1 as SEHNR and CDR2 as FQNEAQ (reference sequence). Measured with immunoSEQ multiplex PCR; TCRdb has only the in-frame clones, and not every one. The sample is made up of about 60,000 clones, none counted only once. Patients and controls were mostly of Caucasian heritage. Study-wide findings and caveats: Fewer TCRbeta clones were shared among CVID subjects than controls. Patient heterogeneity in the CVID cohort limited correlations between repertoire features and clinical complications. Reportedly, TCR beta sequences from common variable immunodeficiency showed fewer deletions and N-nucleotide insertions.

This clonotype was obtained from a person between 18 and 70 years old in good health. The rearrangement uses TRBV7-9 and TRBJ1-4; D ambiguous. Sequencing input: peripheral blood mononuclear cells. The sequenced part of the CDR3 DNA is TGTGCCAGCAGCCTTGGCGGTTCACCA. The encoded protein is CASSLGGSP. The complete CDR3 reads CASSLGGSPLFF.